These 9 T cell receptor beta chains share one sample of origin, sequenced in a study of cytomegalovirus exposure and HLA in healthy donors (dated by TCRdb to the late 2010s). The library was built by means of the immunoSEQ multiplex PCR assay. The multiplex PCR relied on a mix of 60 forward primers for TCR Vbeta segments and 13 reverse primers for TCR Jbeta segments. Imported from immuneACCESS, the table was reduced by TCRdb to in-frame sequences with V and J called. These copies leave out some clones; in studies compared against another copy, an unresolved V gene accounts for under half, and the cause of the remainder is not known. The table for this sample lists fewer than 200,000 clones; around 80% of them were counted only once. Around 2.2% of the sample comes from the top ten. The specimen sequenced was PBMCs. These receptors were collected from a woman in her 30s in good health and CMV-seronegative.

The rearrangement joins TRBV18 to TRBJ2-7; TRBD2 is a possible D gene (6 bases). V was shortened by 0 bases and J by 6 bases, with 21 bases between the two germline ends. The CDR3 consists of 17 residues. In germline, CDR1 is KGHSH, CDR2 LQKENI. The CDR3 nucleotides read TGTGCCAGCTCACCACCGGGTGGGGGGAGGACTGTAAGCGAGCAGTACTTC. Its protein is CASSPPGGGRTVSEQYF.

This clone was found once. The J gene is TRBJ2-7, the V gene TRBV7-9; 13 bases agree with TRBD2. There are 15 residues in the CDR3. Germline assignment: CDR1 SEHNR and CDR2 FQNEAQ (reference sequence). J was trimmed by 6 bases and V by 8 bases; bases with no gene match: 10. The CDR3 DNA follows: TGTGCCAGCGATTCGGGACTAGCGGGAATGGGCGAGCAGTACTTC. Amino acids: CASDSGLAGMGEQYF.

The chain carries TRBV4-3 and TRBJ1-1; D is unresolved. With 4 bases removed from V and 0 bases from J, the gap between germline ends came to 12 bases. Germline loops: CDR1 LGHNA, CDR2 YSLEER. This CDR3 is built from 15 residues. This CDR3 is CASSPRPGMNTEAFF. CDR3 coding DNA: TGCGCCAGCAGCCCACGTCCGGGTATGAACACTGAAGCTTTCTTT.

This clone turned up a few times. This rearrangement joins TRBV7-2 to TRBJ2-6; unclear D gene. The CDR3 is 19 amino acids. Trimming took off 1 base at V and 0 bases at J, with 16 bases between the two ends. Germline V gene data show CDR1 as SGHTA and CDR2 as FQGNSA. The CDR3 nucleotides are TGTGCCAGCAGCTTAGTCAGTATACCCGAAATCTCTGGGGCCAACGTCCTGACTTTC. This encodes CASSLVSIPEISGANVLTF. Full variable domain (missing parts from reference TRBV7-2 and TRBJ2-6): GAGVSQSPSNKVTEKGKDVELRCDPISGHTALYWYRQSLGQGLEFLIYFQGNSAPDKSGLPSDRFSAERTGGSVSTLTIQRTQQEDSAVYLCASSLVSIPEISGANVLTFGAGSRLTVL.

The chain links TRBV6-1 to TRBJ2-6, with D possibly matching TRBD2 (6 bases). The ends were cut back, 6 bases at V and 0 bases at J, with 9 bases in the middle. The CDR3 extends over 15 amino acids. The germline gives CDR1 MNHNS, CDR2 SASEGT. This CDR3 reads CASRVGGSGANVLTF. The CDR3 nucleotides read TGTGCCAGCAGGGTCGGGGGCTCTGGGGCCAACGTCCTGACTTTC.

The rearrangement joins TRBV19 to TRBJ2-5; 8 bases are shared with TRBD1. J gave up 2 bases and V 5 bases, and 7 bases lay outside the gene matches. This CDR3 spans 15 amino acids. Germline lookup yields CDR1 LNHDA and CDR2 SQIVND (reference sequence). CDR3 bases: TGTGCCAGTAGTCGGACAGGGCCCCCTCAAGAGACCCAGTACTTC. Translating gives CASSRTGPPQETQYF. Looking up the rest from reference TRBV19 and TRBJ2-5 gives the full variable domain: DGGITQSPKYLFRKEGQNVTLSCEQNLNHDAMYWYRQDPGQGLRLIYYSQIVNDFQKGDIAEGYSVSREKKESFPLTVTSAQKNPTAFYLCASSRTGPPQETQYFGPGTRLLVL.

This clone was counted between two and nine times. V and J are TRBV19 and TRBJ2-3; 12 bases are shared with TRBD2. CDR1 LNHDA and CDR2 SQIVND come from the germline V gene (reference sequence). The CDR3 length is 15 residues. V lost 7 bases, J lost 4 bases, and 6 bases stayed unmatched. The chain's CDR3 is CASTFGLAGSDTQYF. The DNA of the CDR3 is TGTGCCAGTACCTTTGGACTAGCGGGATCAGATACGCAGTATTTT.

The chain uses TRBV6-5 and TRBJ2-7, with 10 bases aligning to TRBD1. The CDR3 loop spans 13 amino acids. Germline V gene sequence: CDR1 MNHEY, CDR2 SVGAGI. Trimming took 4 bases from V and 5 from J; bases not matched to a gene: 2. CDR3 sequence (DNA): TGTGCCAGCAGTTCTGGACAGGGGGACGAGCAGTACTTC. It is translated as CASSSGQGDEQYF.

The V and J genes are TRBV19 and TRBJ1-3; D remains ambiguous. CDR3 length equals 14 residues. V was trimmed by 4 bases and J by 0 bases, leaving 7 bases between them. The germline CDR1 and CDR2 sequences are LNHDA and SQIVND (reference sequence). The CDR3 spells CASSNELSGNTIYF. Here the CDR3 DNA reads TGTGCCAGTAGTAACGAGCTCTCTGGAAACACCATATATTTT.